These 10 T cell receptor beta chains were sequenced from one sample in a study of cytomegalovirus exposure and HLA in healthy donors. PCR primers comprised 60 Vbeta and 13 Jbeta primers. The table came from immunoSEQ multiplex PCR; TCRdb's copy has only in-frame clones and leaves some out. The sample records some 150,000 clones, roughly 80% being singletons. Source material: PBMCs. The source of these receptors is a male donor in good health and CMV-seronegative.

In its sample, this clone was seen a few times. The chain uses TRBV6-1 and TRBJ2-7, with D maybe TRBD1 (5 bases). Between the trimmed V and J ends, which lost 4 bases and 0 bases, there was a span of 7 bases. This CDR3 contains 13 residues. Germline loops: CDR1 MNHNS, CDR2 SASEGT. The CDR3 spells CASSGGGSYEQYF. CDR3 sequence (DNA): TGTGCCAGCAGTGGGGGCGGCTCCTACGAGCAGTACTTC.

This clone was observed once. The chain has TRBV6-5 and TRBJ1-1, with 10 nucleotides matching TRBD1. This CDR3 is 15 amino acids long. The germline V gene has CDR1 MNHEY and CDR2 SVGAGI. Trimming removed 5 bases from V and 9 bases from J; junction bases left unmatched: 12. The DNA of the CDR3 is TGTGCCAGCAGTAACGGACAGGGGGATGTAAGGCAAGCTTTCTTT. Translated: CASSNGQGDVRQAFF.

This sequence joins TRBV18 and TRBJ2-1, with 9 bases aligning to TRBD2. The CDR3 totals 18 residues. Looked up from germline, CDR1 is KGHSH and CDR2 is LQKENI. V was pared by 2 bases and J by 8 bases, with 16 bases of the junction left unmatched. CDR3 nucleotides: TGTGCCAGCTCACCAAGCTTATCGCGGGGGGGCTTTGGATATGAGCAGTTCTTC. Encoded protein: CASSPSLSRGGFGYEQFF.

This chain joins TRBV9 and TRBJ2-2; 9 nucleotides match TRBD2. V trimming: 2 bases; J trimming: 4 bases; junction bases outside the gene matches: 12. Germline V gene lookup returns CDR1 SGDLS and CDR2 YYNGEE. The CDR3 length is 18 residues. As DNA, the CDR3 is TGTGCCAGCAGCGTCAGACTAGCGGATGGAGGGGGCACCGGGGAGCTGTTTTTT. Its translation: CASSVRLADGGGTGELFF.

This clone was observed a handful of times. The chain is built from TRBV4-2 and TRBJ1-1; D is undetermined. Looked up from germline, CDR1 is LGHNA and CDR2 is YNFKEQ. The CDR3 extends over 14 amino acids. The V end lost 6 bases, the J end lost 3 bases, and 14 bases lay between the germline ends. The DNA for the CDR3 is TGTGCCAGCAGTGTTAGATGGAGCGACACTGAAGCTTTCTTT. Protein: CASSVRWSDTEAFF.

The V and J genes are TRBV2 and TRBJ1-2; tentative D call: TRBD1 (5 bases). Germline CDR1 SNHLY, CDR2 FYNNEI. The CDR3 covers 13 residues. The V end lost 5 bases, the J end lost 8 bases, and 15 bases lay between the germline ends. The CDR3 is CASSQSGREGYTF. CDR3 in DNA: TGTGCCAGCAGTCAATCAGGGAGGGAAGGCTACACCTTC.

The V gene is TRBV6-5, the J gene TRBJ2-1; maybe TRBD2 (6 bases). The germline gives CDR1 MNHEY, CDR2 SVGAGI. This CDR3 has 15 residues. V lost 2 bases and J 1 base, leaving 9 bases between the germline ends. CDR3 region: CASSYGGSSYNEQFF. The CDR3 nucleotides read TGTGCCAGCAGTTACGGGGGGTCGTCCTACAATGAGCAGTTCTTC.

This CDR3 is CASSPRTGKLDGYTF. CDR3 DNA: TGTGCCAGCTCACCAAGGACAGGGAAATTGGATGGCTACACCTTC. This chain links TRBV18 with TRBJ1-2; TRBD1 agrees at 8 bases. Trimming cost V 2 bases and J 6 bases; bases outside gene matches: 8. Germline V gives CDR1 KGHSH, CDR2 LQKENI. The CDR3 length is 15 residues.

The chain has TRBV5-1 and TRBJ1-2; perhaps TRBD1 as D (6 bases). This CDR3 is built from 13 residues. Trimming cost V 0 bases and J 7 bases, with 10 bases left between them. Germline values: CDR1 SGHRS, CDR2 YFSETQ. The CDR3 is CASSLGGGPGYTF. Written as DNA, the CDR3 is TGCGCCAGCAGCTTGGGGGGGGGCCCTGGCTACACCTTC.

The chain employs TRBV13 and TRBJ1-1, with D possibly being TRBD1 (6 bases). CDR3 length equals 15 residues. The V end was cut by 3 bases, the J end by 5 bases, with 16 bases between. The germline V gene encodes CDR1 PRHDT and CDR2 FYEKMQ (reference sequence). The chain's CDR3 is CASSLGGRGRTEAFF. In DNA, the CDR3 is TGTGCCAGCAGCTTGGGGGGGCGGGGTCGGACTGAAGCTTTCTTT. The variable domain in full, with the rest retrieved from reference TRBV13 and TRBJ1-1, is AAGVIQSPRHLIKEKRETATLKCYPIPRHDTVYWYQQGPGQDPQFLISFYEKMQSDKGSIPDRFSAQQFSDYHSELNMSSLELGDSALYFCASSLGGRGRTEAFFGQGTRLTVV.